This entry describes one T cell receptor (beta chain). Its target is unknown. These data come from a study of immune evolution from preneoplasia to lung adenocarcinoma. Findings of the study overall: Top clone share appeared to fall from AAH through AIS, MIA, adenocarcinoma.

Here immunoSEQ multiplex PCR was the method, and the copy in TCRdb shows in-frame clones only, minus some. The sample comprises 1,500 to 2,500 clones, around 85% of which are singletons, and approximately 10% rests with the top ten. Sequencing used FFPE adjacent normal lung tissue. The origin of this receptor is a person aged 65 to 85 with lung adenocarcinoma.

DNA of the CDR3: TGTGCCAGCGAGTTGAGAGGGACAGGGAGCAATCAGCCCCAGCATTTT. Encoded protein: CASELRGTGSNQPQHF. The chain has TRBV2 and TRBJ1-5; TRBD1 aligns across 9 bases. CDR3 length: 16 amino acids. From germline, CDR1 is SNHLY and CDR2 FYNNEI. J was trimmed by 1 base and V by 8 bases; bases with no gene match: 9.